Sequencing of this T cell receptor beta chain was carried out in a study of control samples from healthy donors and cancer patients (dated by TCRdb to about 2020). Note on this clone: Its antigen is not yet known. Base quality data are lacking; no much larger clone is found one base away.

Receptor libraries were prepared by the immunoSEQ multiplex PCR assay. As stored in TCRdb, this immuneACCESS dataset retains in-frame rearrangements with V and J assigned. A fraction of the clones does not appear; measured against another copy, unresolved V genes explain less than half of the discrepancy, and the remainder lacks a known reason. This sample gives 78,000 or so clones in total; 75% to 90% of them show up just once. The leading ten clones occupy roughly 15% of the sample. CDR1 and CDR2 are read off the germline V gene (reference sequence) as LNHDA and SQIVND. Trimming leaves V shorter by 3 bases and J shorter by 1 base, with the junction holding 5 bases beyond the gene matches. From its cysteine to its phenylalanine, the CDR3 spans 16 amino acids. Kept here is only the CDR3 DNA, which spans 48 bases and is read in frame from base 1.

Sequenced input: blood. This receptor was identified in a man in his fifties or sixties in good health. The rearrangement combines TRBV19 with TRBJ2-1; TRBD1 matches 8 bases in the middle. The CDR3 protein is CASSIRGHRSYNEQFF. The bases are TGTGCCAGTAGTATCAGGGGGCACAGGTCCTACAATGAGCAGTTCTTC.